These T cell receptor beta chains were read from a single sample in a study of blood T cell repertoires in COVID-19. This table comes from immunoSEQ multiplex PCR, and its TCRdb copy is limited to in-frame clones, with some not included. The repertoire holds some 200,000 clones, with roughly 89% as singletons. The source material was peripheral blood. Source of these receptors: a young man with active or convalescent COVID-19. Both conserved end residues are part of each CDR3. Fields, in order: V gene, D gene, clone size, CDR3 length, J gene, CDR3 DNA, CDR3 protein. A D gene is named only where the DNA matches it firmly. A row's size may be missing; if present it is once, few, many or a size class.

v_gene: TRBV5-1
d_gene: -
abundance: -
len: 12
j_gene: TRBJ2-7
CDR3nt: TGCGCCAGCAGCTTATCAGGATACGAGCAGTACTTC
CDR3aa: CASSLSGYEQYF

v_gene: TRBV19
d_gene: TRBD1
abundance: -
len: 15
j_gene: TRBJ1-4
CDR3nt: TGTGCCAGTAGGACGGGGACAGCCCTTTCTGAAAAACTGTTTTTT
CDR3aa: CASRTGTALSEKLFF

v_gene: TRBV6-5
d_gene: TRBD2
abundance: -
len: 15
j_gene: TRBJ2-6
CDR3nt: TGTGCCGCGGGGAGGGGTACCTCTGGGGCCAACGTCCTGACTTTC
CDR3aa: CAAGRGTSGANVLTF

v_gene: TRBV28
d_gene: TRBD2
abundance: -
len: 15
j_gene: TRBJ2-5
CDR3nt: TGTGCCACCGAAGGACTAGCGGGGGGTTGGGAGACCCAGTACTTC
CDR3aa: CATEGLAGGWETQYF

v_gene: TRBV7-6
d_gene: -
abundance: -
len: 14
j_gene: TRBJ1-1
CDR3nt: TGTGCCAGCAGCTTATCGGGGGTTGGGACTGAAGCTTTCTTT
CDR3aa: CASSLSGVGTEAFF

v_gene: TRBV24-1
d_gene: -
abundance: -
len: 12
j_gene: TRBJ2-7
CDR3nt: TGTGCCACCAGTGAAAGGGCGGGTGAGCAGTACTTC
CDR3aa: CATSERAGEQYF

v_gene: TRBV28
d_gene: -
abundance: once
len: 12
j_gene: TRBJ2-2
CDR3nt: TGTGCCAGCACGGGGTTCACCGGGGAGCTGTTTTTT
CDR3aa: CASTGFTGELFF

v_gene: TRBV19
d_gene: -
abundance: once
len: 17
j_gene: TRBJ1-1
CDR3nt: TGTGCCAGTAGTATGCGGTGGGAGTTCGGCCAGGGGACTGAAGCTTTCTTT
CDR3aa: CASSMRWEFGQGTEAFF

v_gene: TRBV5-1
d_gene: TRBD1
abundance: -
len: 15
j_gene: TRBJ2-6
CDR3nt: TGCGCCAGCAGCTTTACAGGGGCTGGGGCCAACGTCCTGACTTTC
CDR3aa: CASSFTGAGANVLTF

v_gene: TRBV11-2
d_gene: TRBD2
abundance: -
len: 15
j_gene: TRBJ2-1
CDR3nt: TGTGCCAGCAGGGTGCGGGGGGGCCCCTACAATGAGCAGTTCTTC
CDR3aa: CASRVRGGPYNEQFF

v_gene: TRBV6-4
d_gene: TRBD2
abundance: -
len: 14
j_gene: TRBJ2-3
CDR3nt: TGTGCCAGCAGTGAAGCGGGAGGCACAGATACGCAGTATTTT
CDR3aa: CASSEAGGTDTQYF

v_gene: TRBV6-6
d_gene: -
abundance: once
len: 13
j_gene: TRBJ1-5
CDR3nt: TGTGCCAGCTTCGAGGAAAAGGGGAGGACCCAGCATTTT
CDR3aa: CASFEEKGRTQHF

v_gene: TRBV3-1/TRBV3-2
d_gene: TRBD1
abundance: -
len: 18
j_gene: TRBJ2-7
CDR3nt: TGTGCCAGCAGCCAAGCATGGACAGGGGCCGCGATGCCCTACGAGCAGTACTTC
CDR3aa: CASSQAWTGAAMPYEQYF

v_gene: TRBV5-4
d_gene: -
abundance: -
len: 15
j_gene: TRBJ1-4
CDR3nt: TGTGCCAGCAGCTTGGGGCCCGCAACTAATGAAAAACTGTTTTTT
CDR3aa: CASSLGPATNEKLFF

v_gene: TRBV5-1
d_gene: TRBD1
abundance: few
len: 14
j_gene: TRBJ2-5
CDR3nt: TGCGCCAGCAGCTTCGGGACAGCCCAAGAGACCCAGTACTTC
CDR3aa: CASSFGTAQETQYF

v_gene: TRBV28
d_gene: TRBD2
abundance: -
len: 18
j_gene: TRBJ2-3
CDR3nt: TGTGCCAGCACCCAGGGGGCTAGCGGGGGGATTTCTACAGATACGCAGTATTTT
CDR3aa: CASTQGASGGISTDTQYF

v_gene: TRBV4-1
d_gene: -
abundance: -
len: 17
j_gene: TRBJ1-1
CDR3nt: TGCGCCAGCAGCGCAACGGACAGAACGACCTTGAACACTGAAGCTTTCTTT
CDR3aa: CASSATDRTTLNTEAFF

v_gene: TRBV3-1/TRBV3-2
d_gene: -
abundance: -
len: 14
j_gene: TRBJ2-1
CDR3nt: TGTGCCAGCAGCCGACGGACAGAAGAGAATGAGCAGTTCTTC
CDR3aa: CASSRRTEENEQFF

v_gene: TRBV6-5
d_gene: -
abundance: -
len: 14
j_gene: TRBJ1-6
CDR3nt: TGTGCCAGCAGCCATCCGCGGGGACCTTCGGCCCTCCACTTT
CDR3aa: CASSHPRGPSALHF

v_gene: TRBV5-4
d_gene: TRBD2
abundance: -
len: 16
j_gene: TRBJ2-1
CDR3nt: TGTGCCAGCAGCTTGCTGGGGACTAGCGGCTACAATGAGCAGTTCTTC
CDR3aa: CASSLLGTSGYNEQFF

v_gene: TRBV30
d_gene: -
abundance: -
len: 16
j_gene: TRBJ2-5
CDR3nt: TGTGCCTGGAGTCATTATCGTGGAGGGATCCAAGAGACCCAGTACTTC
CDR3aa: CAWSHYRGGIQETQYF

v_gene: TRBV15
d_gene: TRBD1
abundance: -
len: 14
j_gene: TRBJ1-2
CDR3nt: TGTGCCACCAGCAGTTCCGGGACAGGCTATGGCTACACCTTC
CDR3aa: CATSSSGTGYGYTF

v_gene: TRBV27
d_gene: TRBD1
abundance: -
len: 14
j_gene: TRBJ1-1
CDR3nt: TGTGCCAGCAGTTTCAGGGGGAGGTACACTGAAGCTTTCTTT
CDR3aa: CASSFRGRYTEAFF